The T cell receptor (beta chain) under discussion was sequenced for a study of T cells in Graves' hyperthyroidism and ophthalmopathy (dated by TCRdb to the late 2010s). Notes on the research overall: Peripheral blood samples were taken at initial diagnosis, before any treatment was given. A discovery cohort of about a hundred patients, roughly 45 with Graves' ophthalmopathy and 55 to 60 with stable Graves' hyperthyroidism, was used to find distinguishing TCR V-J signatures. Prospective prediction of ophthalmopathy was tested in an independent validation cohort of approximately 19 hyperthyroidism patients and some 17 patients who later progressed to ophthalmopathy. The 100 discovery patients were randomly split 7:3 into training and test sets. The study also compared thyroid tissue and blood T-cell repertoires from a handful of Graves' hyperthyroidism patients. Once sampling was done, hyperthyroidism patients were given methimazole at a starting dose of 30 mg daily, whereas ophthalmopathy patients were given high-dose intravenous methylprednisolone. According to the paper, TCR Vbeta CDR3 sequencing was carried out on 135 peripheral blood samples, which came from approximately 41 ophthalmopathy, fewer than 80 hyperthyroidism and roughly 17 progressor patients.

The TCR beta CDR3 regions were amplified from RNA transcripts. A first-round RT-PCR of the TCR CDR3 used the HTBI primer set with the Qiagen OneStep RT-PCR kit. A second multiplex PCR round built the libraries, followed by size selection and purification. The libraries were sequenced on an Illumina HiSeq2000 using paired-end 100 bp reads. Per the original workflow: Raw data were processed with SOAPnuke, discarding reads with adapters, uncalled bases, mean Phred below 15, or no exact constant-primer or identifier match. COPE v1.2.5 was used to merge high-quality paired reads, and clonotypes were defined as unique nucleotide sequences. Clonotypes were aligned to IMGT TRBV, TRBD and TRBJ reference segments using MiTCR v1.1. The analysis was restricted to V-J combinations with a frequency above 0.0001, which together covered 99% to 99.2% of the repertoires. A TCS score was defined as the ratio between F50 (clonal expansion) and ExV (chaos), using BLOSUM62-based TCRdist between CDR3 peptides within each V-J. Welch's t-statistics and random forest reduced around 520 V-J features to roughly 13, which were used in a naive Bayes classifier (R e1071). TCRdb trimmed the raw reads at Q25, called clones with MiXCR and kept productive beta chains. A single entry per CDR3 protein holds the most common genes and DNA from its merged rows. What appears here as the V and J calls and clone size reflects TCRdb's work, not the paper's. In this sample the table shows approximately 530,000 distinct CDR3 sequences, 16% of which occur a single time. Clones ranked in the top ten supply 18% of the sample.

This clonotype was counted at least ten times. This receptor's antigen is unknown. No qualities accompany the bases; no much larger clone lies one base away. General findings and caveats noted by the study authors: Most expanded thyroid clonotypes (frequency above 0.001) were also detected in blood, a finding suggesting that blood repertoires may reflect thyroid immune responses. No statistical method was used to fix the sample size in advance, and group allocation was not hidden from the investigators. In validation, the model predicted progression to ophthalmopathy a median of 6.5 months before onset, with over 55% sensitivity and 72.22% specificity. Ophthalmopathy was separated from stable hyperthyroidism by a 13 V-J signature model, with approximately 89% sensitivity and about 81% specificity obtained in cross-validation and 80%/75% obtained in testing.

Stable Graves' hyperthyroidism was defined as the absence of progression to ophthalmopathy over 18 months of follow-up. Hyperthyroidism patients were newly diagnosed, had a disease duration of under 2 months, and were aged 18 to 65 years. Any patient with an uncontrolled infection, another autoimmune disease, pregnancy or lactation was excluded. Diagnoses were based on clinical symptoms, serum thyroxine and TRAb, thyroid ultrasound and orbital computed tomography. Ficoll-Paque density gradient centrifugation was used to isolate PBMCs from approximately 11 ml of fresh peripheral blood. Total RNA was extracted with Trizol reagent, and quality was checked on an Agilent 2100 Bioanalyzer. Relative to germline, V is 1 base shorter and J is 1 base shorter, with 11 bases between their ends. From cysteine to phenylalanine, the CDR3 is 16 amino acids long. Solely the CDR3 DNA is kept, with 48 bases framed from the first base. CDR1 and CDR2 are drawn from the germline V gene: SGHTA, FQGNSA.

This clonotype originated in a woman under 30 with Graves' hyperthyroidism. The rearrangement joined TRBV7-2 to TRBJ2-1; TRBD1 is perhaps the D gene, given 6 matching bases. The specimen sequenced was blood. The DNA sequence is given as TGTGCCAGCAGCTTAGTGGGGGCCGGGTCCTACAATGAGCAGTTCTTC. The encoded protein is CASSLVGAGSYNEQFF.